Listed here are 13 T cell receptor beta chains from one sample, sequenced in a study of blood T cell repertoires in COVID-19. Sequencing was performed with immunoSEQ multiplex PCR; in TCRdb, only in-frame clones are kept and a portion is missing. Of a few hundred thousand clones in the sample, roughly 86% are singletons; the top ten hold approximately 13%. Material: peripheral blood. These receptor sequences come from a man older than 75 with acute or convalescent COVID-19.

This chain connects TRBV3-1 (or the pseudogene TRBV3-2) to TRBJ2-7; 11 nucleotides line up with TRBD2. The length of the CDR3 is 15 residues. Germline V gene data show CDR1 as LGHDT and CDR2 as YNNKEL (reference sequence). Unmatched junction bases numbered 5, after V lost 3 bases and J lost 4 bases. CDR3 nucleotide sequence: TGTGCCAGCAGCCAGGGACTAGCGGATGTGTACGAGCAGTACTTC. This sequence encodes CASSQGLADVYEQYF.

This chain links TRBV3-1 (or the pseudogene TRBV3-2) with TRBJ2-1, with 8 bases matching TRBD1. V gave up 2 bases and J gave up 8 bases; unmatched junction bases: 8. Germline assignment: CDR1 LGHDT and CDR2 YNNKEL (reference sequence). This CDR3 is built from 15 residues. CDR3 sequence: CASSQRTIQGDEQFF. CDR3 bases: TGTGCCAGCAGCCAAAGGACAATACAGGGGGATGAGCAGTTCTTC.

CDR3 residues: CASSSPPGEQFF. In DNA form, the CDR3 reads TGTGCCAGCAGCTCCCCTCCCGGTGAGCAGTTCTTC. This chain links TRBV7-2 with TRBJ2-1; the D is unclear. Germline CDR1 and CDR2: SGHTA and FQGNSA. The CDR3 runs 12 residues. The V and J ends lost 4 bases and 9 bases respectively, with 10 bases between them.

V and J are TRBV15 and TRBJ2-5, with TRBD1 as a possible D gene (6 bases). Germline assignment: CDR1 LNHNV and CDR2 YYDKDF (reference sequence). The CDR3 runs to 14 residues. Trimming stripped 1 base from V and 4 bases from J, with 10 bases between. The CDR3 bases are TGTGCCACCAGCAGAGTAAGGGGGAGAGAGACCCAGTACTTC. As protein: CATSRVRGRETQYF.

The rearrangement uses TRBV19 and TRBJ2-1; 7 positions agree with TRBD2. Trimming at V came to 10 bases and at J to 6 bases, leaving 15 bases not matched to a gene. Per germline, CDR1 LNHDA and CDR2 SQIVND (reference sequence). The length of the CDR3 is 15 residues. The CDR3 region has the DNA TGTGCCACCAGAATTAGGGCGGGAGCTGGCAATGAGCAGTTCTTC. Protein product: CATRIRAGAGNEQFF.

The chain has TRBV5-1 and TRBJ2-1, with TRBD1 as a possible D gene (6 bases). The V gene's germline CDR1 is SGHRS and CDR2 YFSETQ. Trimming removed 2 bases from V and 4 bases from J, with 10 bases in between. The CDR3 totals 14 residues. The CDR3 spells CASSFGQNYNEQFF. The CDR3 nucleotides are TGCGCCAGCAGCTTTGGACAGAATTACAATGAGCAGTTCTTC.

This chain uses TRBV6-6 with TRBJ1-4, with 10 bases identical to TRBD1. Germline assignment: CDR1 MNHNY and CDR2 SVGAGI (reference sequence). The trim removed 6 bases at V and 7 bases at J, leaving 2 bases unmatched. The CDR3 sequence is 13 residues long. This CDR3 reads CASRDRGREKLFF. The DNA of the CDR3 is TGTGCCAGCAGAGACAGGGGGCGTGAAAAACTGTTTTTT.

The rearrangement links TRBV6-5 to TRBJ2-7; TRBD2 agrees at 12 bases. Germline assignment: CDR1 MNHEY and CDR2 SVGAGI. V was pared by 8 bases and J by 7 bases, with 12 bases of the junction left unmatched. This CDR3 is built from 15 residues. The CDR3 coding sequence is TGTGCCAGCCGACTAGCGGGGGATTTCAGGGGGGAGCAGTACTTC. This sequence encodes CASRLAGDFRGEQYF.

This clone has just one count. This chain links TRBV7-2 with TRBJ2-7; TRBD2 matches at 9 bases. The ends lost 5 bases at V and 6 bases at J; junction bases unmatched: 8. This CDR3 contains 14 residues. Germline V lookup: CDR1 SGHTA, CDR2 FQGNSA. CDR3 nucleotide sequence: TGTGCCAGCAGCGTATTAGCGGGAGCATCCGAGCAGTACTTC. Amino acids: CASSVLAGASEQYF.

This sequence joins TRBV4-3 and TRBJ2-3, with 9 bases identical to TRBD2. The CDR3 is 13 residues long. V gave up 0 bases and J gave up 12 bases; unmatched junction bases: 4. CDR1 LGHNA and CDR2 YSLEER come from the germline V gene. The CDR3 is CASSQDRGTSQYF. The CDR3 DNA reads TGCGCCAGCAGCCAAGATCGTGGGACTAGCCAGTATTTT.

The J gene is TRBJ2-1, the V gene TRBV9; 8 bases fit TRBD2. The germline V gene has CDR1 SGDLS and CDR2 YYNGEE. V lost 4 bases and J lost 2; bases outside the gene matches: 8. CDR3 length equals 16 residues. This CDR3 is CASSRDPGGAYNEQFF. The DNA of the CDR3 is TGTGCCAGCAGCCGGGACCCCGGGGGGGCCTACAATGAGCAGTTCTTC.

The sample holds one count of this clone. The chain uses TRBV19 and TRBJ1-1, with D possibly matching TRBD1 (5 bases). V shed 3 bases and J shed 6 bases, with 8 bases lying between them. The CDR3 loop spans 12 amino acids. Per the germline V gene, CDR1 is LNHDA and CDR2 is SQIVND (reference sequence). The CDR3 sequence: CASSIATAEAFF. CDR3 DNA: TGTGCCAGTAGTATTGCGACAGCTGAAGCTTTCTTT. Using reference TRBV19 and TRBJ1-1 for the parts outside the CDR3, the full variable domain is DGGITQSPKYLFRKEGQNVTLSCEQNLNHDAMYWYRQDPGQGLRLIYYSQIVNDFQKGDIAEGYSVSREKKESFPLTVTSAQKNPTAFYLCASSIATAEAFFGQGTRLTVV.

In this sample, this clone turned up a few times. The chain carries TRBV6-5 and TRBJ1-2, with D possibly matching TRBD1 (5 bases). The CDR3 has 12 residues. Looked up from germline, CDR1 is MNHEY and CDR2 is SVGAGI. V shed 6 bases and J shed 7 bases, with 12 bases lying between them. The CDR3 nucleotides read TGTGCCAGCAGCCGGGCAGGGATTGGCTACACCTTC. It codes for CASSRAGIGYTF.